This is a list of T cell receptor beta chains from one sample in a study of blood T cell repertoires in COVID-19. The method was immunoSEQ multiplex PCR; TCRdb's version includes in-frame clones alone and lacks a portion of them. The data contain about 180,000 clones, approximately 83% of them singletons. The sequenced sample consisted of peripheral blood. The source of these receptors is a human donor with active or convalescent COVID-19. The donor label of this sample is uncertain. Both conserved end residues are part of each CDR3. A D gene is named only where the DNA matches it firmly. Size is omitted from some rows. Given values are once, few, many or a class for expanded clones.

j_call clone_size d_call v_call cdr3_nt cdr3_aa
TRBJ2-3 - - TRBV28 TGTGCCAGCAGTCGTCCAGCGGGTCGCACAGATACGCAGTATTTT CASSRPAGRTDTQYF
TRBJ1-1 - TRBD1 TRBV19 TGTGCCAGTAGTATAAGGAGGCAGGGGGGATCGTCTGAAGCTTTCTTT CASSIRRQGGSSEAFF
TRBJ2-5 - - TRBV24-1 TGTGCCACCAGTGATTTGAGTCCCAGGGGAGAGACCCAGTACTTC CATSDLSPRGETQYF
TRBJ2-2 - TRBD1 TRBV7-9 TGTGCCAGCAGCAATTACCGGGACAGGGGGTCCGGGGAGCTGTTTTTT CASSNYRDRGSGELFF
TRBJ2-7 - - TRBV9 TGTGCCAGCAGCGTAGGGGGATGGGGGGTGAATGACGAGCAGTACTTC CASSVGGWGVNDEQYF
TRBJ1-1 - - TRBV29-1 TGCAGCGCCTGGATGTCGGGAACTGAAGCTTTCTTT CSAWMSGTEAFF
TRBJ2-5 - - TRBV11-2 TGTGCCAGCAGCCCCGTCGCCGGTGAAGAGACCCAGTACTTC CASSPVAGEETQYF
TRBJ1-3 - TRBD1 TRBV4-1 TGCGCCAGCAGCCCCGGACAGGGGCGTTCTGGAAACACCATATATTTT CASSPGQGRSGNTIYF
TRBJ2-3 - TRBD2 TRBV28 TGTGCCAGCAGTAACCTCGCGGGGGGGGGCACAGATACGCAGTATTTT CASSNLAGGGTDTQYF
TRBJ2-5 few TRBD2 TRBV2 TGTGCCAGCAGAGCGGGGGTCCTCCCGGGGACCCAGTACTTC CASRAGVLPGTQYF
TRBJ1-2 once - TRBV10-3 TGTGCCATCAGTGAGTCCGTTTTAGGGGGGGCTCAGGATGGCTACACCTTC CAISESVLGGAQDGYTF
TRBJ2-7 - - TRBV6-1 TGTGCCAGCAGTGAAGTATGGGTGAGGGAGCAGTACTTC CASSEVWVREQYF
TRBJ1-6 few TRBD1 TRBV15 TGTGCCACCAGCAGAGAGGGACAGGGTAATTCACCCCTCCACTTT CATSREGQGNSPLHF
TRBJ2-2 - TRBD2 TRBV6-1 TGTGCCAGCAGTGAACTAGCGGGGGGGCGTCCCGGGGAGCTGTTTTTT CASSELAGGRPGELFF
TRBJ1-5 - - TRBV4-3 TGCGCCAGCAGCCAAGATCCCCAGGGTCAGGGAAGCAATCAGCCCCAGCATTTT CASSQDPQGQGSNQPQHF
TRBJ2-7 - TRBD1 TRBV4-1 TGCGCCAGCAGCCAAGGACAGGGGGCTACCTACGAGCAGTACTTC CASSQGQGATYEQYF
TRBJ2-1 - TRBD2 TRBV7-3 TGTGCCAGCAGCTTAGGTCTAGCGGGGACCAATGAGCAGTTCTTC CASSLGLAGTNEQFF
TRBJ1-2 - - TRBV18 TGTGCCAGCTCACCACGGAACAGGGATGCTGGCTACACCTTC CASSPRNRDAGYTF
TRBJ1-2 - - TRBV2 TGTGCCAGCAGTGAAGTTACCTATTCGGATGGCTACACCTTC CASSEVTYSDGYTF
TRBJ2-5 - TRBD1 TRBV5-4 TGTGCCAGCAGCTTGCGGACAGGGGGAGGCGAGACCCAGTACTTC CASSLRTGGGETQYF
TRBJ2-3 - - TRBV5-1 TGCGCCAGCAGCTTGGCGCAGGGTCCCACAGATACGCAGTATTTT CASSLAQGPTDTQYF
TRBJ2-5 - - TRBV5-1 TGCGCCAGCAGCTTGGCCGAGCCACAAGAGACCCAGTACTTC CASSLAEPQETQYF
TRBJ1-2 once - TRBV18 TGTGCCAGCTCACCATTGGGGGGTAATGATGGCTACACCTTC CASSPLGGNDGYTF
TRBJ1-2 - - TRBV30 TGTGCCTGGAGTGTGACAGACTATGGCTACACCTTC CAWSVTDYGYTF
TRBJ2-1 few - TRBV12-3/TRBV12-4 TGTGCCAGCAGTTCCCTATGGGAGCAGTTCTTC CASSSLWEQFF
TRBJ2-7 - - TRBV7-2 TGTGCCAGCAGCTTAGTCAACGAGCAGTACTTC CASSLVNEQYF
TRBJ2-7 - - TRBV11-3 TGTGCCAGCAGCCCGAGTGCGTACGAGCAGTACTTC CASSPSAYEQYF
TRBJ1-5 - TRBD1 TRBV28 TGTGCCAGCAGTTCCCCCGCTGACAGGGCCGATCAGCCCCAGCATTTT CASSSPADRADQPQHF
TRBJ2-7 - TRBD1 TRBV19 TGTGCCAGTAGTATTGGACAGGGTATCGGCGAGCAGTACTTC CASSIGQGIGEQYF
TRBJ1-1 - - TRBV9 TGTGCCAGCAGCGTAGTCGGCGGTAGTAAAGCTTTCTTT CASSVVGGSKAFF
TRBJ2-1 - - TRBV6-4 TGTGCCAGCAGTGACTCGAGTAGCGAGCAGTTCTTC CASSDSSSEQFF
TRBJ1-1 - TRBD1 TRBV10-2 TGCGCCAGCAGTGAGCTCCCGGGACAGGGGCATAACACTGAAGCTTTCTTT CASSELPGQGHNTEAFF
TRBJ1-1 once - TRBV30 TGTGCCTGGAGTGTACAAGAGAACACTGAAGCTTTCTTT CAWSVQENTEAFF
TRBJ1-1 - - TRBV19 TGTGCCAGTAATAGGGGTTTGAACACTGAAGCTTTCTTT CASNRGLNTEAFF
TRBJ2-6 - - TRBV5-4 TGTGCCAGCAGCCCAGGGGGGGCCAACGTCCTGACTTTC CASSPGGANVLTF
TRBJ2-5 - - TRBV11-2 TGTGCCAGCAGCTTAGTGCGGGTTGGGGAGACCCAGTACTTC CASSLVRVGETQYF
TRBJ1-3 once TRBD1 TRBV28 TGTGCCAGCACCGCACCAAGGACAGGCCGCTCTGGAAACACCATATATTTT CASTAPRTGRSGNTIYF
TRBJ1-3 - - TRBV6-1 TGTGCCAGCAGTTCCGCACAGGGACCTGGAAACACCATATATTTT CASSSAQGPGNTIYF
TRBJ1-4 - - TRBV5-1 TGCGCCAGCAGCTTTAAGGGGATAAATGAAAAACTGTTTTTT CASSFKGINEKLFF